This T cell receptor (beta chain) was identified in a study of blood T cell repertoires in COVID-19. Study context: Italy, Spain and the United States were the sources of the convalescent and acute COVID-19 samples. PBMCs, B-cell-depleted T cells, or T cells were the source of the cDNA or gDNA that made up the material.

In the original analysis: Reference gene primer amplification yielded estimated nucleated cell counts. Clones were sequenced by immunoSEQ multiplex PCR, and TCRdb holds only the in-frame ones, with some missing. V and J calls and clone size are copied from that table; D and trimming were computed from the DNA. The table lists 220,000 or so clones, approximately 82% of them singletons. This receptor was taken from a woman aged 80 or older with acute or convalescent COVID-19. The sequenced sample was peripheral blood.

CDR3 nucleotides: TGTGCCAGCTCGATGAGCGGGAGGAACGGCAATGAGCAGTTCTTC. Translation: CASSMSGRNGNEQFF. The J gene is TRBJ2-1, the V gene TRBV18; 9 bases match TRBD2. CDR1 and CDR2 (germline): KGHSH, LQKENI. With 6 bases clipped from V and 6 bases from J, the junction kept 9 bases outside the gene matches. There are 15 residues in the CDR3.